There are a few counts of the clone carrying this TCR beta chain. This entry belongs to a study of blood T cells in healthy people across ages. Germline V gene sequence: CDR1 KGHDR, CDR2 SFDVKD. This CDR3 has 17 residues. V was clipped by 4 bases and J by 5 bases, with 20 bases between them. The second PCR ran roughly 6 to 11 cycles with a sample-barcoded 5' primer and J-beta primers. The template-switch adaptor was a 5' adaptor with 12 random nucleotides. It tagged each cDNA molecule. TCRdb independently ran MiXCR on the 5' RACE reads; one entry per CDR3 protein. The table includes around 1,100,000 distinct CDR3 sequences, less than 45% detected once. Staff drew ten milliliters of peripheral blood from each donor.

The chain has TRBV24-1 and TRBJ1-5; possibly TRBD1 for D (5 bases). The specimen sequenced was blood. The clonotype originates from a man younger than 35 in good health. The CDR3: CATSDSRVGAGHQPQHF. CDR3 sequence (DNA): TGTGCCACCAGTGACAGTAGGGTGGGAGCAGGGCATCAGCCCCAGCATTTT.